This note documents a single T cell receptor (beta chain) sequence. The sample comes from a study of blood T cell repertoires in COVID-19. TCRdb's copy holds only in-frame clones and misses some; the assay was immunoSEQ multiplex PCR. The table lists approximately 50,000 clones, approximately 92% of them singletons, with around 6.5% in the top ten. The CDR3 loop spans 14 amino acids. Germline values: CDR1 LGHNA, CDR2 YNFKEQ. Trimming removed 6 bases from V and 1 base from J, with 9 bases in between. Sequencing was carried out using peripheral blood. The chain has TRBV4-2 and TRBJ1-4; no definite D call. The TCR was taken from a man in his fifties with active COVID-19. The CDR3 spells CASRETGTNEKLFF. CDR3 sequence (DNA): TGTGCCAGCAGGGAGACCGGAACTAATGAAAAACTGTTTTTT.